Detailed here is one T cell receptor (beta chain). The antigen is not known. Deletions cut 0 bases from V and 3 bases from J, with 12 bases between. The CDR3 runs to 16 residues. Germline values: CDR1 ENHRY, CDR2 SYGVKD. The sample originates from a study of response to subunit inactivated influenza vaccine. The study, taken as a whole, reports: Only a handful of new T cells, the authors suggested, are recruited with each seasonal influenza vaccination.

TCRdb redid the calling of the RT-PCR reads with MiXCR, one entry per CDR3 protein. This table holds some 500,000 distinct CDR3 sequences, approximately 15% found once. The gene calls are TRBV10-3 and TRBJ1-5, with a possible D match to TRBD1 (5 bases). The sample was CD4+ T cells sorted from PBMCs, taken around 25 months after vaccination. The sequence was collected from a man between 50 and 75 years old who received an inactivated influenza vaccine. The CDR3 bases are TGTGCCATCAGTGAGTCGGCAGGGACGCACAATCAGCCCCAGCATTTT. Its protein is CAISESAGTHNQPQHF.